The 17 T cell receptor beta chains given below trace back to one sample, sequenced in a study of T cells after yellow fever vaccination. Using its own MiXCR run on the 5' RACE reads, TCRdb lists one record per CDR3 protein. The data contain 20,000 to 30,000 distinct CDR3 sequences, 5.5% of them singletons. Sequencing used PBMCs, either bulk or a sorted T-cell subset (CD4+, CD8+, memory, or dextramer-sorted; not recorded which), obtained 15 days after the yellow fever booster vaccination. The receptors were sampled from a man aged 25 to 40 who received the YFV17D yellow fever vaccine.

This clonotype occurred many times. The V call is TRBV29-1, the J call TRBJ1-2; D unresolved. V lost 4 bases and J 8 bases, leaving 8 bases between the germline ends. Germline assignment: CDR1 SQVTM and CDR2 ANQGSEA. This CDR3 comprises 10 residues. CDR3 in DNA: TGCAGCGTTGGACGGGAAGGCTACACCTTC. Translated, it gives CSVGREGYTF.

This clonotype was detected only a few times. This clone may be a read error of a much larger clone one base away. The J gene is TRBJ2-2, the V gene TRBV7-3; 7 bases are a match to TRBD2. CDR3 length equals 18 residues. Germline V lookup: CDR1 SGHTA, CDR2 FQGTGA. The CDR3 reads CACSLKVGGTLNTGELFF. For the CDR3, the DNA is TGTGCCTGCAGCCTCAAGGTCGGGGGGACGTTGAACACCGGGGAGCTGTTTTTT.

This clonotype was detected many times. The rearrangement links TRBV5-1 to TRBJ2-2, with D perhaps matching TRBD1 or TRBD2 (6 bases each). Germline CDR1 and CDR2: SGHRS and YFSETQ. The length of the CDR3 is 15 residues. The ends were cut back, 3 bases at V and 4 bases at J, with 13 bases in the middle. The chain's CDR3 is CASSSLGGGTGELFF. The CDR3 nucleotides read TGCGCCAGCAGCTCCTTGGGGGGCGGCACCGGGGAGCTGTTTTTT.

This clonotype was counted at least ten times. The rearrangement links TRBV15 to TRBJ2-7, with D uncertain. The CDR3 totals 16 residues. The germline gives CDR1 LNHNV, CDR2 YYDKDF (reference sequence). Trimming took 0 bases from V and 1 from J, leaving 13 bases between them. CDR3 DNA sequence: TGTGCCACCAGCAGAGATCGAAGGCTTAAATCCTACGAGCAGTACTTC. Its protein product is CATSRDRRLKSYEQYF.

The table lists this clonotype with many counts. The chain recombines TRBV6-5 with TRBJ2-5; TRBD2 agrees at 10 bases. CDR1 is MNHEY and CDR2 is SVGAGI in the germline V gene. J gave up 6 bases and V 4 bases, and 11 bases lay outside the gene matches. This CDR3 region has 16 residues. In nucleotides, the CDR3 is TGTGCCAGCAGTTCGATCAGCGGGAGGGCCGTAAAGACCCAGTACTTC. Translation gives CASSSISGRAVKTQYF.

This clonotype is medium-sized. The V gene is TRBV7-9, the J gene TRBJ2-7; D remains unclear. V gave up 10 bases and J gave up 6 bases, with 13 bases separating them. This CDR3 has 11 residues. In germline, CDR1 is SEHNR, CDR2 FQNEAQ (reference sequence). This chain's CDR3 is CATGSLIEQYF. The CDR3 region has the DNA TGTGCCACCGGGTCCTTAATCGAGCAGTACTTC.

This clonotype came up many times. This chain's CDR3 is CSARDSAVNSYEQYF. In nucleotides, the CDR3 is TGCAGTGCTAGAGATTCCGCGGTTAACTCCTACGAGCAGTACTTC. The gene calls are TRBV20-1 and TRBJ2-7; no firm D call. The CDR3 length is 15 residues. Germline CDR1 reads DFQATT; CDR2 reads SNEGSKA (reference sequence). Trimming removed 0 bases from V and 0 bases from J, with 12 bases in between.

This clonotype came up many times. This sequence joins TRBV27 and TRBJ2-7; TRBD1 is a possible D gene (6 bases). With 4 bases removed from V and 2 bases from J, the gap between germline ends came to 15 bases. The CDR3 consists of 15 residues. Germline V gene data show CDR1 as MNHEY and CDR2 as SMNVEV (reference sequence). The CDR3 DNA follows: TGTGCCAGCAGTTATCACAGGGACGAACCCTACGAGCAGTACTTC. It specifies CASSYHRDEPYEQYF.

This clonotype has ten or more counts. The chain recombines TRBV3-1 with TRBJ1-2; D is unresolved. Germline CDR1 reads LGHDT; CDR2 reads YNNKEL (reference sequence). CDR3 length: 14 residues. V was shortened by 0 bases and J by 4 bases, with 9 bases between the two germline ends. The chain's CDR3 is CASSQDTTVYGYTF. The CDR3 DNA reads as TGTGCCAGCAGCCAAGACACTACTGTCTATGGCTACACCTTC.

This clonotype occurred many times. The chain is built from TRBV25-1 and TRBJ1-6; 7 bases agree with TRBD1. Germline V lookup: CDR1 MGHDK, CDR2 SYGVNS. The CDR3 sequence is 17 residues long. V gave up 1 base and J gave up 8 bases; unmatched junction bases: 11. In DNA form, the CDR3 reads TGTGCCAGCAGTGAATCCCTCCTGACAGGGCCGGATTCACCCCTCCACTTT. The encoded protein is CASSESLLTGPDSPLHF. Filled out from reference TRBV25-1 and TRBJ1-6, the complete variable domain reads EADIYQTPRYLVIGTGKKITLECSQTMGHDKMYWYQQDPGMELHLIHYSYGVNSTEKGDLSSESTVSRIRTEHFPLTLESARPSHTSQYLCASSESLLTGPDSPLHFGNGTRLTVT.

The chain combines TRBV19 with TRBJ1-6; 8 bases align to TRBD1. With V trimmed by 4 bases and J by 7 bases, 6 bases remained unmatched. Germline V lookup: CDR1 LNHDA, CDR2 SQIVND (reference sequence). This CDR3 comprises 15 residues. The CDR3 region has the DNA TGTGCCAGTAGTAACCAACAGGGGGACAATTCACCCCTCCACTTT. It is translated as CASSNQQGDNSPLHF.

This clonotype was observed many times. This rearrangement joins TRBV5-1 to TRBJ2-3; no clear D. V lost 5 bases to trimming and J lost 2 bases, with 12 bases between them. The CDR3 is made up of 14 amino acids. Germline V gene data show CDR1 as SGHRS and CDR2 as YFSETQ. CDR3 protein: CASRIPSYTDTQYF. The CDR3 coding sequence is TGCGCCAGCAGAATTCCTAGTTACACAGATACGCAGTATTTT.

This clonotype was detected ten times or more. This chain links TRBV28 with TRBJ1-5; D is ambiguous. V was pared by 10 bases and J by 0 bases, with 16 bases between. Germline V lookup: CDR1 MDHEN, CDR2 SYDVKM. The CDR3 contains 15 residues. The CDR3 loop is CATLPGLDSNQPQHF. The CDR3 DNA reads as TGTGCCACCTTACCGGGTTTAGATAGCAATCAGCCCCAGCATTTT.

J is TRBJ2-5 and V is TRBV5-1; no firm D call. Deletions cut 4 bases from V and 5 bases from J, with 15 bases between. In germline, CDR1 is SGHRS, CDR2 YFSETQ. The CDR3 extends over 14 amino acids. This CDR3 is CASSPAGGRETQYF. CDR3 in DNA: TGCGCCAGCAGCCCCGCCGGCGGACGGGAGACCCAGTACTTC.

This clonotype was detected ten times or more. The V and J genes are TRBV7-2 and TRBJ2-5, with D possibly being TRBD1 or TRBD2 (5 bases each). This CDR3 is built from 17 residues. CDR1 is SGHTA and CDR2 is FQGNSA in the germline V gene. The V gene lost 0 bases and the J gene lost 5 bases, with 19 bases spanning the gap. The CDR3 protein is CASSLAGGFAPGETQYF. CDR3 nucleotides: TGTGCCAGCAGCTTAGCTGGGGGTTTTGCCCCTGGGGAGACCCAGTACTTC.

Many counts were recorded for this clonotype. The V and J genes are TRBV3-1 and TRBJ1-1; D may be TRBD1 (6 bases). The CDR3 totals 15 residues. Germline V lookup: CDR1 LGHDT, CDR2 YNNKEL (reference sequence). V was clipped by 0 bases and J by 9 bases, with 17 bases between them. The CDR3 bases are TGTGCCAGCAGCCAAGATCCAGGGGTCTCCAACCAAGCTTTCTTT. Translating it yields CASSQDPGVSNQAFF.

This clonotype has ten or more counts. The chain is built from TRBV2 and TRBJ2-7, with 8 bases identical to TRBD1. CDR3 length equals 14 residues. Per the germline V gene, CDR1 is SNHLY and CDR2 is FYNNEI. After removal of 6 bases from V and 6 bases from J, the junction contained 10 bases not matched to a gene. Written as DNA, the CDR3 is TGTGCCAGCAGGCCAGGACAGGGAGCCGGCGAGCAGTACTTC. Amino acids: CASRPGQGAGEQYF.